This T cell receptor beta chain stems from a study of OX40 agonist ivuxolimab in advanced cancers. Broadly, across the study: Ivuxolimab was an agonistic, fully human IgG2 monoclonal antibody directed against OX40 (CD134), a costimulatory receptor. Patients were allowed to have had prior anti-PD-1, anti-PD-L1 or anti-CTLA-4 therapy, and roughly 40% of the dose-escalation patients had previously received checkpoint inhibitors. The purpose of peripheral TCRbeta sequencing was to test whether ivuxolimab changed TCR sequence diversity and led to clonal T-cell expansion. Partial responses occurred in three dose-escalation patients, of whom one had hepatocellular carcinoma and two had cutaneous melanoma. The monotherapy dose-escalation portion (N of about 57 patients) of the phase I ivuxolimab trial is reported in the paper. A male proportion of around 80% and a mean age of approximately 60 years, ranging from about 20 to 85, were recorded for the dose-escalation cohort. Among the roughly 50 dose-escalation patients, approximately 20 had hepatocellular carcinoma, some 15 melanoma, 9 renal cell carcinoma and 9 head and neck cancer. Intravenous ivuxolimab was administered to patients every 2 weeks at six dose levels: 0.01, 0.1, 0.3, 1.5, 3 and 10 mg/kg.

Genomic DNA was isolated from the sorted cells so that the TCRbeta CDR3 region could be sequenced. TCRbeta CDR3 regions were sequenced using the immunoSEQ Assay. In its TCRdb copy, this immuneACCESS table keeps in-frame sequences only and misses some clones. Where compared with another copy, unresolved V genes explain less than half of these, and the others have no known cause. Present in this sample are about 60,000 clones, about nine tenths of which were seen just once. The ten biggest clones cover approximately 25% of the sample. The paper as a whole reports these results and caveats: At doses of 0.1 to 3.0 mg/kg, clonal expansion of both CD4+ and CD8+ T cells in blood was seen between baseline and week 6. In partial responders in the 0.1-3.0 mg/kg groups, normalized peripheral clonal expansion was found to be among the lowest, especially among CD8+ T cells. On average, CD8+ T cells showed more expanded clones than CD4+ T cells after ivuxolimab. Antigen specificity was not determined for the clonally expanded peripheral T cells. Low levels of normalized T-cell clonal expansion were also seen in some patients who did not respond.

The trial excluded patients who had a history of autoimmune disease or who were on systemic immunosuppression. In every dose cohort, peripheral blood was drawn for TCR sequencing at baseline, cycle 4 day 1, and cycle 7 day 1. The samples were drawn from a first-in-human, open-label, multicenter phase I dose-escalation trial of ivuxolimab. The trial enrolled adults with locally advanced or metastatic head and neck squamous cell, hepatocellular, melanoma or renal cell carcinoma. Before TCR sequencing, CD4+ T cells and CD8+ T cells were sorted from peripheral blood as separate populations. Worth noting for this clone: Its target antigen remains unknown. The input lacks base qualities; no much larger clone sits a single base away.

V loses 6 bases, J loses 2 bases, and the germline ends lie 17 bases apart. Its CDR3 holds 15 amino acids, cysteine through phenylalanine. CDR3 DNA is the only sequence kept; it has 45 bases, read in frame from the first base. CDR1 and CDR2 were assigned from the germline V gene as KGHSH and LQKENI. Sequences were derived from CD4+ or CD8+ T cells sorted from blood, sampled in a trial of the OX40 agonist ivuxolimab. The chain couples TRBV18 to TRBJ2-7; the D gene is possibly TRBD1 or TRBD2, with 5 bases matching each. This TCR came from an adult with an advanced solid tumor such as melanoma, head and neck, liver or kidney cancer. The nucleotide sequence reads TGTGCCAGCTCGCCCGGGACCCATCTAACCTACGAGCAGTACTTC. It translates to CASSPGTHLTYEQYF.